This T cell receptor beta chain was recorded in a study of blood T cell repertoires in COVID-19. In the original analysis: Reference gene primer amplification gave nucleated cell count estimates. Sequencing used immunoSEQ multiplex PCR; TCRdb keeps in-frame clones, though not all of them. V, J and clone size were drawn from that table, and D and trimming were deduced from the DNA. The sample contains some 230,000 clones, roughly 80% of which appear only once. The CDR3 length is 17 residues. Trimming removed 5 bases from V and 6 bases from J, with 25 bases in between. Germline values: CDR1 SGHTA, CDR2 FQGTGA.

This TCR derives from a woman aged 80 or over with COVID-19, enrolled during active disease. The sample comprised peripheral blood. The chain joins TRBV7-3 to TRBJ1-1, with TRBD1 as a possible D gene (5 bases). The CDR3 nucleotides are TGTGCCAGCAGCCCCGTGGGGGGTGCCGGTTATAGGTCTGAAGCTTTCTTT. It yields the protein CASSPVGGAGYRSEAFF.